The present entry profiles one TCR beta chain with its context. What it recognizes is unknown. CDR3 size: 14 residues. Between the trimmed V and J ends, which lost 3 bases and 3 bases, there was a span of 15 bases. Per the germline V gene, CDR1 is GTSNPN and CDR2 is SVGIG (reference sequence). The entry originates in a study of T cells after yellow fever vaccination. A process of 5'RACE template switching, which added a universal primer site and UMIs, was used to make TCR cDNA. A single record per CDR3 protein comes from TCRdb applying MiXCR to the 5' RACE reads. The table records just under 600,000 distinct CDR3 sequences, roughly 14% of them present only once. Study findings and constraints: Only a minor proportion of clonotypes was detected across both CD4 and CD8 compartments. Although the secondary response was weaker, it peaked faster, at day 5 versus 15. Clones from primary vaccination mostly reappeared after the booster (around 96% CD4, over 85% CD8).

This chain links TRBV30 with TRBJ2-7; D is possibly TRBD2 (6 bases). This sequence was found in a man younger than 45 who received the YFV17D yellow fever vaccine. Sequenced material: PBMCs, taken on the day of the yellow fever booster vaccination. CDR3 protein: CAWSYGGALYEQYF. CDR3 DNA: TGTGCCTGGAGCTACGGCGGGGCCCTCTACGAGCAGTACTTC.